A selection of T cell receptor beta chains follows, all from one sample in a study of beta chain features in type 1 diabetes. TCRdb's table, derived via immunoSEQ multiplex PCR, lists solely in-frame clones and lacks some. The table shows a few hundred thousand clones, with around 20% occurring only once. The sequenced material came from naive CD4+ T cells from blood. The receptors here all came from a woman aged 40 to 49 with type 1 diabetes. The CDR3 runs from the conserved cysteine through the conserved F or W. The D gene is left open where the match is weak. Clone size is not always given. Where it is, it says once, few, many or a class for expanded clones.

>NA|TRBJ2-1|NA|TRBV9
CASSAAGYNEQFF
TGTGCCAGCAGCGCGGCGGGCTACAATGAGCAGTTCTTC
>NA|TRBJ1-2|NA|TRBV5-4
CASSSAKTVYTF
TGTGCCAGCAGCTCCGCGAAAACTGTTTACACCTTC
>NA|TRBJ2-7|NA|TRBV2
CASVEVAQFYEQYF
TGTGCCAGCGTCGAAGTGGCACAGTTCTACGAGCAGTACTTC
>NA|TRBJ2-1|TRBD2|TRBV7-2
CASTVSGGAGNEQFF
TGTGCCAGCACCGTTAGCGGGGGGGCCGGCAATGAGCAGTTCTTC
>NA|TRBJ2-7|NA|TRBV19
CASSTPRTRDEQYF
TGTGCCAGTAGTACCCCCCGGACTCGGGACGAGCAGTACTTC
>NA|TRBJ2-7|TRBD1|TRBV5-1
CASSLEGQIVNEQYF
TGCGCCAGCAGCTTGGAGGGACAGATAGTCAACGAGCAGTACTTC
>NA|TRBJ2-7|TRBD1|TRBV4-3
CASSRTTGNEQYF
TGCGCCAGCAGCCGCACGACAGGGAACGAGCAGTACTTC
>NA|TRBJ2-7|TRBD2|TRBV5-4
CASSLGAAGVLYEQYF
TGTGCCAGCAGCTTGGGCGCAGCGGGGGTCCTCTACGAGCAGTACTTC
>NA|TRBJ2-7|NA|TRBV10-3
CAIGTVGNEQYF
TGTGCCATCGGCACAGTCGGGAACGAGCAGTACTTC
>NA|TRBJ1-2|TRBD1|TRBV29-1
CSVDGWDRGGGYTF
TGCAGCGTTGATGGTTGGGACAGGGGTGGCGGCTACACCTTC
>NA|TRBJ2-1|NA|TRBV5-1
CASSLDGGSYNEQFF
TGCGCCAGCAGCTTGGACGGAGGGTCCTACAATGAGCAGTTCTTC
>few|TRBJ2-2|TRBD1|TRBV30
CAWSPGTGVVWGELFF
TGTGCCTGGAGTCCTGGGACAGGGGTCGTTTGGGGGGAGCTGTTTTTT
>few|TRBJ2-1|NA|TRBV15
CATSRGTAIDEQFF
TGTGCCACCAGCAGAGGGACTGCAATCGATGAGCAGTTCTTC
>NA|TRBJ2-5|TRBD2|TRBV25-1
CASSDGWLAGQETQYF
TGTGCCAGCAGTGATGGGTGGCTAGCGGGACAAGAGACCCAGTACTTC
>few|TRBJ1-6|NA|TRBV13
CASSPEGGHSPLHF
TGTGCCAGCAGCCCGGAGGGAGGCCATTCACCCCTCCACTTT
>NA|TRBJ1-1|TRBD1|TRBV5-1
CASSPGQSNTEAFF
TGCGCCAGCAGCCCGGGACAGAGTAACACTGAAGCTTTCTTT
>NA|TRBJ2-7|NA|TRBV5-1
CASKKGTYEQYF
TGCGCCAGCAAAAAGGGGACCTACGAGCAGTACTTC
>NA|TRBJ1-5|TRBD1|TRBV15
CATSRQGANQPQHF
TGTGCCACCAGCAGACAGGGGGCGAATCAGCCCCAGCATTTT
>few|TRBJ1-5|NA|TRBV6-5
CASRRVGVGQPQHF
TGTGCCAGCAGACGGGTAGGGGTCGGCCAGCCCCAGCATTTT
>few|TRBJ2-1|NA|TRBV4-1
CASSQEGASGYNEQFF
TGCGCCAGCAGCCAAGAGGGGGCTAGCGGCTACAATGAGCAGTTCTTC
>NA|TRBJ1-6|TRBD1|TRBV15
CATSRQGQNSPLHF
TGTGCCACCAGCAGACAGGGACAGAATTCACCCCTCCACTTT
>NA|TRBJ1-4|TRBD1|TRBV4-1
CASRSWTGRVEKLFF
TGCGCCAGCAGATCTTGGACAGGGAGAGTCGAAAAACTGTTTTTT
>NA|TRBJ2-5|NA|TRBV18
CASSPITSQETQYF
TGTGCCAGCTCACCGATAACTTCACAAGAGACCCAGTACTTC
>NA|TRBJ2-1|NA|TRBV7-9
CASSLPVGGGSNEQFF
TGTGCCAGCAGCTTACCGGTGGGCGGGGGCTCCAATGAGCAGTTCTTC
>NA|TRBJ1-2|NA|TRBV15
CATSREAGQNYGYTF
TGTGCCACCAGCAGAGAGGCAGGGCAGAACTATGGCTACACCTTC